This is a list of T cell receptor beta chains from one sample in a study of T cell responses to AZD1222 COVID-19 vaccine. The repertoire was sequenced with immunoSEQ multiplex PCR; TCRdb's copy has only in-frame clones and lacks some. The sample includes 80,000 to 95,000 clones, 85% to 90% of them seen just once. The sample was peripheral blood, taken on day 0 of MenACWY control vaccination. The receptors were sampled from an adult in good health. Both conserved end residues are part of each CDR3. The D gene is left open where the match is weak. Expanded clones get a size class; other rows say once, few or many, or leave the size out.

>TRBV13|TRBJ2-7|NA|14|once
TGTGCCAGCAGCTTACGAGGTGGAGGCTACGAGCAGTACTTC
CASSLRGGGYEQYF
>TRBV3-1/TRBV3-2|TRBJ1-6|NA|12|NA
TGTGCCAGCAGCCACGCAGGGTCACCCCTCCACTTT
CASSHAGSPLHF
>TRBV10-3|TRBJ2-7|TRBD2|14|NA
TGTGCCATCAGTACCGGGACTAGCGGGATTGAGCAGTACTTC
CAISTGTSGIEQYF
>TRBV28|TRBJ1-1|TRBD1|15|NA
TGTGCCAGCAGTACCCCGGACAGGTTGAACACTGAAGCTTTCTTT
CASSTPDRLNTEAFF
>TRBV21-1|TRBJ1-2|NA|14|once
TGTGCCAGCAGCAAAAGGACAGGGGAAGATGGCTACACCTTC
CASSKRTGEDGYTF
>TRBV19|TRBJ1-5|NA|12|NA
TGTGCCAGTAGTATAGGGGGTCCGCCCCAGCATTTT
CASSIGGPPQHF
>TRBV7-2|TRBJ1-1|TRBD1|16|NA
TGTGCCAGCAGCTTAGTAGCAGGGGGCGGTAACACTGAAGCTTTCTTT
CASSLVAGGGNTEAFF
>TRBV27|TRBJ1-2|NA|15|NA
TGTGCCAGCAGTTCGGCCGGGGGTGAGGACTATGGCTACACCTTC
CASSSAGGEDYGYTF
>TRBV6-2/TRBV6-3|TRBJ1-6|TRBD1|16|NA
TGTGCCAGCAGTTTCCGGGACAGCTCCTATAATTCACCCCTCCACTTT
CASSFRDSSYNSPLHF
>TRBV15|TRBJ2-7|NA|15|NA
TGTGCCACCAGCAGGGAAGACAGTACGGTCTACGAGCAGTACTTC
CATSREDSTVYEQYF
>TRBV5-1|TRBJ1-3|TRBD1|15|NA
TGCGCCAGCAGCCACACCGGGACAGAAGGAAACACCATATATTTT
CASSHTGTEGNTIYF
>TRBV12-3/TRBV12-4|TRBJ2-5|TRBD1|13|NA
TGTGCCAGCAGTTCGGACAGGCAGGGGACCCAGTACTTC
CASSSDRQGTQYF
>TRBV2|TRBJ1-4|NA|16|NA
TGTGCCAGCAGTGAAGGACAGAGTGCAACTAATGAAAAACTGTTTTTT
CASSEGQSATNEKLFF
>TRBV2|TRBJ2-1|TRBD1|15|NA
TGTGCCAGCAAAGGGAGGACAGGGTCCTACAATGAGCAGTTCTTC
CASKGRTGSYNEQFF
>TRBV19|TRBJ2-3|TRBD2|17|NA
TGTGCCAGTAGTACCCTATCACTAGCGGGGCGCGCAGATACGCAGTATTTT
CASSTLSLAGRADTQYF
>TRBV6-4|TRBJ1-6|TRBD1|14|once
TGTGCCAGCAGTGAGGACAGGGAGGATTCACCCCTCCACTTT
CASSEDREDSPLHF
>TRBV4-1|TRBJ2-7|TRBD2|19|NA
TGCGCCAGCAGCCAAGACAGAGTGCTAGCGGGGGGTACCGCCTACGAGCAGTACTTC
CASSQDRVLAGGTAYEQYF
>TRBV5-1|TRBJ2-3|TRBD1|16|NA
TGCGCCAGCAGCTCAGCGGGACAGGGATTCACAGATACGCAGTATTTT
CASSSAGQGFTDTQYF
>TRBV3-1/TRBV3-2|TRBJ2-1|NA|15|NA
TGTGCCAGCAGCCAAGGCCTTTTTTCTTACAATGAGCAGTTCTTC
CASSQGLFSYNEQFF
>TRBV7-6|TRBJ2-1|NA|18|NA
TGTGCCAGCAGCTCAGACACAGGGCCTCTATCCCTTTACAATGAGCAGTTCTTC
CASSSDTGPLSLYNEQFF
>TRBV4-1|TRBJ1-5|NA|18|NA
TGCGCCAGCAGCCGAGGCCAGGGAGGGGGGCCTGGCAATCAGCCCCAGCATTTT
CASSRGQGGGPGNQPQHF
>TRBV12-5|TRBJ1-3|NA|13|NA
TGTGCTAGTGGCCGAGGGACGCCAAACACCATATATTTT
CASGRGTPNTIYF
>TRBV19|TRBJ1-2|TRBD1|14|few
TGTGCCAGTAGTCCGGACAGGGTAGACTATGGCTACACCTTC
CASSPDRVDYGYTF
>TRBV5-1|TRBJ1-6|NA|15|NA
TGCGCCAGCAGCTTGGACAGGGCGGAAAATTCACCCCTCCACTTT
CASSLDRAENSPLHF
>TRBV9|TRBJ2-3|NA|14|NA
TGTGCCAGCAGCGTAGACACTAAAGGGGGTACGCAGTATTTT
CASSVDTKGGTQYF
>TRBV7-9|TRBJ2-7|TRBD1|14|NA
TGTGCCAGCCTCCTCGGGACAGGGGACTACGAGCAGTACTTC
CASLLGTGDYEQYF
>TRBV14|TRBJ1-4|TRBD1|14|few
TGTGCCAGCAGCAGACAGGGAACTCAGGAAAAACTGTTTTTT
CASSRQGTQEKLFF
>TRBV5-6|TRBJ2-7|NA|15|few
TGTGCCAGCAGCAGAAGACTTAACAATTACTACGAGCAGTACTTC
CASSRRLNNYYEQYF
>TRBV5-4|TRBJ1-1|NA|13|NA
TGTGCCAGCAGCCTGGGGGGGAACACTGAAGCTTTCTTT
CASSLGGNTEAFF
>TRBV19|TRBJ2-1|TRBD2|16|NA
TGTGCCAGTAGTTCTCCCAGAGCGGGGGGGCCTCCTGAGCAGTTCTTC
CASSSPRAGGPPEQFF
>TRBV28|TRBJ1-1|NA|13|NA
TGTGCCAGCAGCTCCGCGGGTGGCACTGAAGCTTTCTTT
CASSSAGGTEAFF
>TRBV10-3|TRBJ1-2|NA|12|NA
TGTGCCATCAGTGGACAGAACTATGGCTACACCTTC
CAISGQNYGYTF
>TRBV9|TRBJ1-5|NA|15|NA
TGTGCCAGCAGCGCAGGGATCTATAGCAATCAGCCCCAGCATTTT
CASSAGIYSNQPQHF
>TRBV2|TRBJ2-7|TRBD1|12|once
TGTGCCAGCTCAGGACAGGGCGACGAGCAGTACTTC
CASSGQGDEQYF
>TRBV4-1|TRBJ1-5|NA|17|NA
TGCGCCAGCAGCCAAGAGGCCGCGGGGGGAGCCAATCAGCCCCAGCATTTT
CASSQEAAGGANQPQHF
>TRBV19|TRBJ1-2|NA|12|NA
TGTGCCAGTAGTGAAGGGGGGGATGGCTACACCTTC
CASSEGGDGYTF
>TRBV5-1|TRBJ1-3|NA|14|NA
TGCGCCAGCAGCTTTGGAGGGGCTGGAAACACCATATATTTT
CASSFGGAGNTIYF
>TRBV4-2|TRBJ1-4|TRBD1|15|few
TGTGCCAGCAGCCAAGATCGACAGGGTAATGAAAAACTGTTTTTT
CASSQDRQGNEKLFF
>TRBV21-1|TRBJ2-2|NA|19|NA
TGTGCCAGCATCACCCCTGGGAAACAGGGCGTTGTGGTTCCCGGGGAGCTGTTTTTT
CASITPGKQGVVVPGELFF
>TRBV2|TRBJ2-5|TRBD1|15|once
TGTGCCAGCAGGACCCAGACAGGGGGTCAAGAGACCCAGTACTTC
CASRTQTGGQETQYF
>TRBV19|TRBJ1-5|NA|17|NA
TGTGCCAGTAGGGGCAACACGGAACCTTATAGCAATCAGCCCCAGCATTTT
CASRGNTEPYSNQPQHF
>TRBV19|TRBJ1-4|NA|14|NA
TGTGCCAGTACTAAGAGGACAACTAATGAAAAACTGTTTTTT
CASTKRTTNEKLFF
>TRBV5-1|TRBJ1-2|NA|13|NA
TGCGCCAGCAGCTTGGCCGCTAACTATGGCTACACCTTC
CASSLAANYGYTF
>TRBV24-1|TRBJ2-5|NA|13|once
TGTGCCACCAGTGATTTTCTAGGGGAGACCCAGTACTTC
CATSDFLGETQYF
>TRBV12-3/TRBV12-4|TRBJ1-2|NA|12|NA
TGTGCCAGCAGTTTAGCGCGCGGAGGCTACACCTTC
CASSLARGGYTF
>TRBV7-2|TRBJ1-2|NA|12|NA
TGTGCCAGCAGCCCCAAAGCAGATGGCTACACCTTC
CASSPKADGYTF
>TRBV2|TRBJ2-2|NA|15|once
TGTGCCAGCAGTGAAGACTCTCCCGGCACCCTTGGGCTGTTTTTT
CASSEDSPGTLGLFF
>TRBV30|TRBJ1-6|TRBD1|15|NA
TGTGCCTGGAGCACGGACAGGTTAAACTATTCACCCCTCCACTTT
CAWSTDRLNYSPLHF
>TRBV4-3|TRBJ1-2|NA|13|NA
TGCGCCAGCAGCCAAGGCAGGCGGGATGGCTACACCTTC
CASSQGRRDGYTF
>TRBV7-2|TRBJ1-4|TRBD1|15|few
TGTGCCAGCAGCTGGGGGACAGGGGATAATGAAAAACTGTTTTTT
CASSWGTGDNEKLFF
>TRBV29-1|TRBJ1-1|NA|11|NA
TGCAGCGCCCTAGGTAACACTGAAGCTTTCTTT
CSALGNTEAFF